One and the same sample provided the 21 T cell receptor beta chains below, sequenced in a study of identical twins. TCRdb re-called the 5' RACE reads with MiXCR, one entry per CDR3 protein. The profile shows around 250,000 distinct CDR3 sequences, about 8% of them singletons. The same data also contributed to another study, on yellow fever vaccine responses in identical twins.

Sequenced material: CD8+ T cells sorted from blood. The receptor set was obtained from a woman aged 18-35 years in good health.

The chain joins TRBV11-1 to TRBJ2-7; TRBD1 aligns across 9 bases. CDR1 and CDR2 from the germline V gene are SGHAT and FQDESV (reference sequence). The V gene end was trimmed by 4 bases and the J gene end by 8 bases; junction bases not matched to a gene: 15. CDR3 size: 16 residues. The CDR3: CASSSHGDRAQYKQYF. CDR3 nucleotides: TGTGCCAGCAGCTCGCACGGGGACAGGGCGCAATACAAGCAGTACTTC.

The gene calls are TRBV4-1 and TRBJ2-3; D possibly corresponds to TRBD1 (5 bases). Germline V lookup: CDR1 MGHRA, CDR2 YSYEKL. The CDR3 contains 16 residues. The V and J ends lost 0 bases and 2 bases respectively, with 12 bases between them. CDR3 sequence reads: CASSQEGAVNTDTQYF. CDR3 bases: TGCGCCAGCAGCCAAGAAGGGGCGGTGAACACAGATACGCAGTATTTT.

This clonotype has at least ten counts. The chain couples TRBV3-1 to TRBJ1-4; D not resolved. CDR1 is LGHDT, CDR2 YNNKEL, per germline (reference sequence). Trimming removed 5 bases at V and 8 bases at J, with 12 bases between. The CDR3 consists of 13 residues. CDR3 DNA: TGTGCCAGCAGCTCGGACCCCAAGGAAAAACTGTTTTTT. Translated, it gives CASSSDPKEKLFF.

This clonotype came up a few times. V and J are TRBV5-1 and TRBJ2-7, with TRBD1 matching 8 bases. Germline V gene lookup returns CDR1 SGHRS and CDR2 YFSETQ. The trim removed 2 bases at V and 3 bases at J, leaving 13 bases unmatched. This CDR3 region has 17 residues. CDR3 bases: TGCGCCAGCAGCTTTGGAGTGGCCGGACAGGGTAACTACGAGCAGTACTTC. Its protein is CASSFGVAGQGNYEQYF. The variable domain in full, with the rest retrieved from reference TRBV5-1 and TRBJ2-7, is KAGVTQTPRYLIKTRGQQVTLSCSPISGHRSVSWYQQTPGQGLQFLFEYFSETQRNKGNFPGRFSGRQFSNSRSEMNVSTLELGDSALYLCASSFGVAGQGNYEQYFGPGTRLTVT.

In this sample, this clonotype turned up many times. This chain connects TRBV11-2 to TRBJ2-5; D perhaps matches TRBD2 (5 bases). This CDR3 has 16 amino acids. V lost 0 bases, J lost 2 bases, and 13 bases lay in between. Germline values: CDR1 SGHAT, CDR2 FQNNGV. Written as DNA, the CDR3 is TGTGCCAGCAGCTTAGACCCCGCGGGCTGGCAAGAGACCCAGTACTTC. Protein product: CASSLDPAGWQETQYF.

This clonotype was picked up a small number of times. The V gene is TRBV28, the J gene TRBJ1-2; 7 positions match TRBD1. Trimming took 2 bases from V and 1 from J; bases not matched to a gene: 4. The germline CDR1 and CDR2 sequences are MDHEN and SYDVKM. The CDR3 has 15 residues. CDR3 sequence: CASSLAGQINYGYTF. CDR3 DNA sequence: TGTGCCAGCAGTTTAGCGGGACAGATTAACTATGGCTACACCTTC.

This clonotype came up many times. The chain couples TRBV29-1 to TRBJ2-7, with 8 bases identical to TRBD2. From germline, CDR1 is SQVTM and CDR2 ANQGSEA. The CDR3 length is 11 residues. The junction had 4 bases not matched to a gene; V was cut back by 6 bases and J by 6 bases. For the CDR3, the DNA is TGCAGCGTGAATACTAGCGGCGAGCAGTACTTC. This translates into CSVNTSGEQYF.

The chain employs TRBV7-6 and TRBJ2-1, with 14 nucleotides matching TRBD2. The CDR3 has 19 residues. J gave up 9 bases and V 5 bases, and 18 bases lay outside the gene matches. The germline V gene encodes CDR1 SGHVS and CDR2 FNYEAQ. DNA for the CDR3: TGTGCCAGCAGCACACACCCCCCTACGGGACTAGCGGGAGACCCTGAGCAGTTCTTC. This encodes CASSTHPPTGLAGDPEQFF.

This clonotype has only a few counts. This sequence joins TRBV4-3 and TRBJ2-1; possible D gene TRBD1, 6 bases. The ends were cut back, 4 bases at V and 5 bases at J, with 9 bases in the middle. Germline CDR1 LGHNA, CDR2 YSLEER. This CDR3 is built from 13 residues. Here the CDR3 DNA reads TGCGCCAGCAGCCCCTGGACAGACAATGAGCAGTTCTTC. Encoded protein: CASSPWTDNEQFF.

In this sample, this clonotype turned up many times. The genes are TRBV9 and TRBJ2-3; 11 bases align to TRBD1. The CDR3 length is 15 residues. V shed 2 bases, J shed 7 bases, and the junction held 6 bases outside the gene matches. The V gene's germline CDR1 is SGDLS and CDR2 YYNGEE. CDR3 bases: TGTGCCAGCAGCGTCGGACAGGGGGCGGGATATACGCAGTATTTT. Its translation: CASSVGQGAGYTQYF.

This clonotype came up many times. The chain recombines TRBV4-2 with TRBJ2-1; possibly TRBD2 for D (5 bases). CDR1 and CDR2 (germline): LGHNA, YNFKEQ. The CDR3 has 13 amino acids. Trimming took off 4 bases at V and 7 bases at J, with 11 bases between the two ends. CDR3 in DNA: TGTGCCAGCAGCCCAGGACTCAAAAATGAGCAGTTCTTC. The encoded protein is CASSPGLKNEQFF.

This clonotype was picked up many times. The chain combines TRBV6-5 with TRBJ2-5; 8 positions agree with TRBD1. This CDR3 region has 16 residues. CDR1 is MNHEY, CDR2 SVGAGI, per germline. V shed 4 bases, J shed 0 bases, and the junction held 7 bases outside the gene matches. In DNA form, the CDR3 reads TGTGCCAGCAGTTCTCGGACAGGGCGGAACCAAGAGACCCAGTACTTC. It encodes CASSSRTGRNQETQYF.

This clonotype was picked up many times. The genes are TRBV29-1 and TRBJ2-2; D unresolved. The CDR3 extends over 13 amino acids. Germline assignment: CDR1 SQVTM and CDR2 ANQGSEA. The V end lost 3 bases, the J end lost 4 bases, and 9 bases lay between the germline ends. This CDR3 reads CSVDPYGTGELFF. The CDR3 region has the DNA TGCAGCGTTGACCCTTACGGCACCGGGGAGCTGTTTTTT.

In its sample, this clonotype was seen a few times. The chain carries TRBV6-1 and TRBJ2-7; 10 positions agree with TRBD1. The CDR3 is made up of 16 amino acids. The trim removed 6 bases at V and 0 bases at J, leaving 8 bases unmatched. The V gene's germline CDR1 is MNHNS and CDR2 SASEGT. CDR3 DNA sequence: TGTGCCAGCAGCGGGACAGGGGAACCTCCCTCCTACGAGCAGTACTTC. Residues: CASSGTGEPPSYEQYF.

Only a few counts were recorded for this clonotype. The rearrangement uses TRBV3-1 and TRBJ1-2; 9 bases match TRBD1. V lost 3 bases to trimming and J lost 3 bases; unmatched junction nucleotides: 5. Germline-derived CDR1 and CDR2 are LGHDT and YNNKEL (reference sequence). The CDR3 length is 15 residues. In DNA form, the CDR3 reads TGTGCCAGCAGCCACCGACAGGGGGGCCACTATGGCTACACCTTC. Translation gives CASSHRQGGHYGYTF. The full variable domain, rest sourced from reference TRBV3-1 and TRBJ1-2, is DTAVSQTPKYLVTQMGNDKSIKCEQNLGHDTMYWYKQDSKKFLKIMFSYNNKELIINETVPNRFSPKSPDKAHLNLHINSLELGDSAVYFCASSHRQGGHYGYTFGSGTRLTVV.

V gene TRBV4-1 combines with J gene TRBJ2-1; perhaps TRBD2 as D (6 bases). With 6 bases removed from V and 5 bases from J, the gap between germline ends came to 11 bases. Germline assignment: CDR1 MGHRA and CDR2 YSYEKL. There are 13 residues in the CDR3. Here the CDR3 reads CASRRPGDNEQFF. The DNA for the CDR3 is TGCGCCAGCAGGAGACCGGGGGACAATGAGCAGTTCTTC.

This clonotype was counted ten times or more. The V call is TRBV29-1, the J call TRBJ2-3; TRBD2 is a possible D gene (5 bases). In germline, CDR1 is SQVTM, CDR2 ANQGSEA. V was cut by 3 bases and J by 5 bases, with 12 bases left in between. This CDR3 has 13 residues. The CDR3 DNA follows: TGCAGCGTTGACGGGATATCGGAAGATACGCAGTATTTT. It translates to CSVDGISEDTQYF.

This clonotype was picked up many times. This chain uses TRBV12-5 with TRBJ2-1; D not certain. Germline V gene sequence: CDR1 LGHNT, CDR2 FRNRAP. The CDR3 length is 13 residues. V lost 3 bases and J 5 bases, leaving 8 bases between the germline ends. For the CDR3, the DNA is TGTGCTAGTGGTTTTTTTGACAACAATGAGCAGTTCTTC. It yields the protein CASGFFDNNEQFF.

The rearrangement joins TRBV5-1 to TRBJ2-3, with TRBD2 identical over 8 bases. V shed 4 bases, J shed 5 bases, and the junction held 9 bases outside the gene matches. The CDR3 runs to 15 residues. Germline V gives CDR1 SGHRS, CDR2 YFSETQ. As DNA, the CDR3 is TGCGCCAGCAGCGTCATCGGGGGGGCGAGAGATACGCAGTATTTT. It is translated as CASSVIGGARDTQYF.

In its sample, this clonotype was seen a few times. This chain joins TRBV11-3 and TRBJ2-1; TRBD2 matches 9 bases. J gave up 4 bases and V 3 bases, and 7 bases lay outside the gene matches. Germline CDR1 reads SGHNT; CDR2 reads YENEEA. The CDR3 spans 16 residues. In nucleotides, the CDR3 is TGTGCCAGCAGCTTGACCGGGACTAGCTTGTACAATGAGCAGTTCTTC. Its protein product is CASSLTGTSLYNEQFF.

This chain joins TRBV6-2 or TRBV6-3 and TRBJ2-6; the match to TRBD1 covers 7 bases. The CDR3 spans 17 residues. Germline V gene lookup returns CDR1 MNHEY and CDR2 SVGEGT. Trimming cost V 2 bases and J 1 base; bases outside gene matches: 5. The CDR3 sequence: CASSYGTVTSGANVLTF. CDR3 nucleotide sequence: TGTGCCAGCAGTTACGGGACAGTAACATCTGGGGCCAACGTCCTGACTTTC.